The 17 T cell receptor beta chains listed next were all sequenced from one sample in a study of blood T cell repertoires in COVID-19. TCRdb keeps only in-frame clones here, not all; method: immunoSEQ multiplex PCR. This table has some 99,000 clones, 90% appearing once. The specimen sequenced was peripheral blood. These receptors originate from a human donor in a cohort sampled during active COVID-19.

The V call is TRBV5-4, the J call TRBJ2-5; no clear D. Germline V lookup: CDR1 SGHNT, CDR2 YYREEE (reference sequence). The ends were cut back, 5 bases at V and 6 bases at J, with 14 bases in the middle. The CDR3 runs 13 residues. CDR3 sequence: CASSFLDEKTQYF. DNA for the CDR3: TGTGCCAGCAGTTTCCTAGACGAGAAGACCCAGTACTTC.

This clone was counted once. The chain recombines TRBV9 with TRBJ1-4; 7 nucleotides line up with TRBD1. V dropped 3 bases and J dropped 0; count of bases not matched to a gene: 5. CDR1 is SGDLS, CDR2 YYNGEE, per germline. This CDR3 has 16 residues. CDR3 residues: CASSAGTATTNEKLFF. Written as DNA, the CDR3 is TGTGCCAGCAGCGCGGGGACAGCTACAACTAATGAAAAACTGTTTTTT.

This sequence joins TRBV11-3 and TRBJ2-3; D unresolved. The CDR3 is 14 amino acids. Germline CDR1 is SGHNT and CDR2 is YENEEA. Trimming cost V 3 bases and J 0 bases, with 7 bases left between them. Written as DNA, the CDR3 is TGTGCCAGCAGCTTGCTACCTAGCACAGATACGCAGTATTTT. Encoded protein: CASSLLPSTDTQYF.

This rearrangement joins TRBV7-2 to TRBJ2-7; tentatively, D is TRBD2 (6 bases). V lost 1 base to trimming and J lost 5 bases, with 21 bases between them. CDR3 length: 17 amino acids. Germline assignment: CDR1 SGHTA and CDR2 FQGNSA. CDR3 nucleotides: TGTGCCAGCAGCTTAGTCTCGGGGTTAGGAGGGGTCAACGAGCAGTACTTC. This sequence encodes CASSLVSGLGGVNEQYF.

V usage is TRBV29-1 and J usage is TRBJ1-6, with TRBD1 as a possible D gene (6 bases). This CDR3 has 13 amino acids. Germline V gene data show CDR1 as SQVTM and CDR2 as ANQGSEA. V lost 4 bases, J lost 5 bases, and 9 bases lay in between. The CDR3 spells CSVGGQNNSPLHF. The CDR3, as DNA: TGCAGCGTTGGAGGACAGAATAATTCACCCCTCCACTTT.

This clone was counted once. CDR3 protein: CASSLVRLAGGGNEQFF. In DNA form, the CDR3 reads TGTGCCAGCAGCTTAGTTCGCCTAGCGGGAGGGGGGAATGAGCAGTTCTTC. The J gene is TRBJ2-1, the V gene TRBV7-2; 12 nucleotides align to TRBD2. Germline V gene lookup returns CDR1 SGHTA and CDR2 FQGNSA. The CDR3 has 17 residues. The J segment lost 7 bases and the V segment lost 1 base, leaving 8 bases of the junction unmatched.

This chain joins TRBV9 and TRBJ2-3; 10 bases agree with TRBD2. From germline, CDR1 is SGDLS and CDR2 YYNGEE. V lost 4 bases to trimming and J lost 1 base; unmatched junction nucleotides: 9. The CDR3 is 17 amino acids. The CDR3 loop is CASSPISSGGGTDTQYF. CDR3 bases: TGTGCCAGCAGCCCTATTTCTAGCGGGGGTGGCACAGATACGCAGTATTTT.

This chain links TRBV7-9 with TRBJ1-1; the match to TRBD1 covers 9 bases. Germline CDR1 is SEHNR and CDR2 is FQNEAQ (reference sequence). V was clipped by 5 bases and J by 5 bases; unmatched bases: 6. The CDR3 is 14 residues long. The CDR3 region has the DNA TGTGCCAGCAGCCCACAGGGGGCGCGGACTGAAGCTTTCTTT. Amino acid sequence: CASSPQGARTEAFF. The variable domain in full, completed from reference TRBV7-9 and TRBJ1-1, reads DTGVSQNPRHKITKRGQNVTFRCDPISEHNRLYWYRQTLGQGPEFLTYFQNEAQLEKSRLLSDRFSAERPKGSFSTLEIQRTEQGDSAMYLCASSPQGARTEAFFGQGTRLTVV.

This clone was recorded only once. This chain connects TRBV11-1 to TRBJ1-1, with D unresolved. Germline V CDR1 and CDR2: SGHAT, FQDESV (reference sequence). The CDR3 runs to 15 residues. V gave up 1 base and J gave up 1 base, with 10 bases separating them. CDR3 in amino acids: CASSLGYSGNTEAFF. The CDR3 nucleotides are TGTGCCAGCAGCTTAGGTTACTCAGGGAACACTGAAGCTTTCTTT.

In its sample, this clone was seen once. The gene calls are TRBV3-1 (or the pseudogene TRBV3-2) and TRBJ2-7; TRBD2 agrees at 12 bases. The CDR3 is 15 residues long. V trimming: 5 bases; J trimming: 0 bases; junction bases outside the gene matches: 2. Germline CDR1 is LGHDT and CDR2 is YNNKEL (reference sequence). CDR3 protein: CASSVGLAGSYEQYF. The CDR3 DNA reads TGTGCCAGCAGCGTGGGACTAGCGGGCTCCTACGAGCAGTACTTC.

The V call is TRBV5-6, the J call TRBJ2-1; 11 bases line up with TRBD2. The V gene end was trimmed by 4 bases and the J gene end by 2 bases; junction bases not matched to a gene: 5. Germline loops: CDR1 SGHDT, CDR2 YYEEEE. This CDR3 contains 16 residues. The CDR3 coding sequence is TGTGCCAGCAGCCCGGGACTAGCGGAGACCTACAATGAGCAGTTCTTC. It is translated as CASSPGLAETYNEQFF.

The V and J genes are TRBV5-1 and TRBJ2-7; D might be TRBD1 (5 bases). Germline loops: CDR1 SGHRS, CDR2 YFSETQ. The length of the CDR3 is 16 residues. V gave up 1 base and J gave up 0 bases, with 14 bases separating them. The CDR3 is CASSLIAGQPSYEQYF. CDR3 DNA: TGCGCCAGCAGCTTGATTGCAGGGCAACCCTCCTACGAGCAGTACTTC.

The CDR3 here is CASSLARPIAAEQFF. The DNA of the CDR3 is TGTGCCAGCAGCTTAGCAAGACCCATAGCGGCTGAGCAGTTCTTC. This chain joins TRBV7-9 and TRBJ2-1; TRBD2 is a possible D gene (6 bases). The CDR3 consists of 15 residues. Germline values: CDR1 SEHNR, CDR2 FQNEAQ (reference sequence). V lost 0 bases and J lost 9, with 15 bases in between.

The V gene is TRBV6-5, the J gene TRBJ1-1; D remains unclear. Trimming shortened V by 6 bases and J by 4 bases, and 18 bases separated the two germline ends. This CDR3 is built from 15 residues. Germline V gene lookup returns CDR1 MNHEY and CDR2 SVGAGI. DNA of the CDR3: TGTGCCAGCAGATCGAGGCGAGTTCGGGGCACTGAAGCTTTCTTT. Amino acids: CASRSRRVRGTEAFF.

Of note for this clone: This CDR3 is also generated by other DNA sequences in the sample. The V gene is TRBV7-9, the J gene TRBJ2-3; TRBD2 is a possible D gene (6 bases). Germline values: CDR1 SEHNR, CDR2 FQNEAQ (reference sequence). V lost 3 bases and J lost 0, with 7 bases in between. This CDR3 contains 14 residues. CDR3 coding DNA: TGTGCCAGCAGCTTGGAGGGAAGCACAGATACGCAGTATTTT. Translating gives CASSLEGSTDTQYF.

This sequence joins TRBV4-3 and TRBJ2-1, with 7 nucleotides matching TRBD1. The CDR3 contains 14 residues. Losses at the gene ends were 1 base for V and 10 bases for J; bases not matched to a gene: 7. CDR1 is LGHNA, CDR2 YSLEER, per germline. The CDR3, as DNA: TGCGCCAGCAGCCAAGGGGGAACAGGGGTCGAGCAGTTCTTC. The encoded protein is CASSQGGTGVEQFF.

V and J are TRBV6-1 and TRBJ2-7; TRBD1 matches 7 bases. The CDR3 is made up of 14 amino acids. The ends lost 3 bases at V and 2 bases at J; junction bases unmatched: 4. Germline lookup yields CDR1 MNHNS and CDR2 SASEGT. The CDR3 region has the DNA TGTGCCAGCAGTGAGCGACAGGGCCCCTACGAGCAGTACTTC. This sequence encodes CASSERQGPYEQYF.